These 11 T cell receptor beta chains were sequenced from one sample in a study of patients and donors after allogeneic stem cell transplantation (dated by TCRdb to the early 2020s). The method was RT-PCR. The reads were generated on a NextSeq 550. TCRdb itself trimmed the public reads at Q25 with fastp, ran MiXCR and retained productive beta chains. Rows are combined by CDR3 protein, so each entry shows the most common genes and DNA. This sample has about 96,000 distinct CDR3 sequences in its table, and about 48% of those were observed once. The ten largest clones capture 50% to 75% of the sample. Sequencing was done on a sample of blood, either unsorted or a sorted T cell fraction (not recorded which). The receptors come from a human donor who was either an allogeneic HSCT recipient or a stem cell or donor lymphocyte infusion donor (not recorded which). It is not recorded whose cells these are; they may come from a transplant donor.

CDR3: CATSRWGWGYTF. The DNA of the CDR3 is TGTGCCACCAGCCGCTGGGGTTGGGGATACACCTTC. The chain employs TRBV15 and TRBJ1-2; D is ambiguous. The germline CDR1 and CDR2 sequences are LNHNV and YYDKDF (reference sequence). V was pared by 5 bases and J by 11 bases, with 15 bases between. This CDR3 region has 12 residues.

CDR3 in amino acids: CASSLNRGANTGELFF. In DNA form, the CDR3 reads TGTGCCAGCAGTTTGAACAGGGGTGCGAACACCGGGGAGCTGTTTTTT. The chain couples TRBV28 to TRBJ2-2; 7 nucleotides line up with TRBD1. The CDR3 loop spans 16 amino acids. V shed 3 bases and J 0 bases; nucleotides not matched to a gene: 4. The germline CDR1 and CDR2 sequences are MDHEN and SYDVKM.

This chain's CDR3 is CASSWDRQVTEAFF. CDR3 sequence (DNA): TGTGCCAGCAGTTGGGACAGGCAGGTCACTGAAGCTTTCTTT. The chain carries TRBV6-5 and TRBJ1-1, with TRBD1 matching over 8 bases. CDR3 length equals 14 residues. CDR1 is MNHEY and CDR2 is SVGAGI in the germline V gene. Trimming took 4 bases from V and 4 from J; bases not matched to a gene: 5.

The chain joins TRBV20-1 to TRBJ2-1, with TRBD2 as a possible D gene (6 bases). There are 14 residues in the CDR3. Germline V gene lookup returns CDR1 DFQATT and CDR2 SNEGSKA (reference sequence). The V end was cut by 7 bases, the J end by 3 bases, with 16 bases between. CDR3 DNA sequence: TGCAGTGGCACGGGAGACCGCGGCTACAATGAGCAGTTCTTC. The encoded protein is CSGTGDRGYNEQFF.

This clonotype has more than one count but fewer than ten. The CDR3 here is CASNGWTDALHF. The CDR3 DNA reads TGTGCCAGCAATGGTTGGACGGACGCTCTCCACTTT. The rearrangement joins TRBV28 to TRBJ1-6; D uncertain. Germline V gene data show CDR1 as MDHEN and CDR2 as SYDVKM. The V gene lost 7 bases and the J gene lost 16 bases, with 17 bases spanning the gap. CDR3 length equals 12 residues.

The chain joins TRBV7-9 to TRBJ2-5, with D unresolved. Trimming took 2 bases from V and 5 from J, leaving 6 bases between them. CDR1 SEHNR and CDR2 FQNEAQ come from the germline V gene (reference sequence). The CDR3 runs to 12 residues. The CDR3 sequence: CASSLLMETQYF. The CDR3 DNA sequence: TGTGCCAGCAGCTTATTAATGGAGACCCAGTACTTC.

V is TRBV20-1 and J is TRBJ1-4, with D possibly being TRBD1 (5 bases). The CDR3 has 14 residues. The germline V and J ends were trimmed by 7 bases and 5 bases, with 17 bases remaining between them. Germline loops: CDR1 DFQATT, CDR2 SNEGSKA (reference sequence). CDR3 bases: TGCAGTGGCAGACTTCAGGGCTTCAATGAAAAACTGTTTTTT. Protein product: CSGRLQGFNEKLFF.

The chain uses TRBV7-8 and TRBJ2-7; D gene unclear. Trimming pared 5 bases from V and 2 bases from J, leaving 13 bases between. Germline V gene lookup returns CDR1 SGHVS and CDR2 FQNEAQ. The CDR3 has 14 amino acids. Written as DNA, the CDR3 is TGTGCCAGCAGCCTACCAGTTCCGCCCTACGAGCAGTACTTC. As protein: CASSLPVPPYEQYF. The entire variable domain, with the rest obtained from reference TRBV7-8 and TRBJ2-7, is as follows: GAGVSQSPRYKVAKRGQDVALRCDPISGHVSLFWYQQALGQGPEFLTYFQNEAQLDKSGLPSDRFFAERPEGSVSTLKIQRTQQEDSAVYLCASSLPVPPYEQYFGPGTRLTVT.

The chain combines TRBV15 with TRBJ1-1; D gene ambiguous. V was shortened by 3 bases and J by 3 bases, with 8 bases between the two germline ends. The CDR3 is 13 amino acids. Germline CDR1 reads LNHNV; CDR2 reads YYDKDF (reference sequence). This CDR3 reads CATSRVGYTEAFF. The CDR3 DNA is TGTGCCACCAGCAGGGTAGGCTACACTGAAGCTTTCTTT.

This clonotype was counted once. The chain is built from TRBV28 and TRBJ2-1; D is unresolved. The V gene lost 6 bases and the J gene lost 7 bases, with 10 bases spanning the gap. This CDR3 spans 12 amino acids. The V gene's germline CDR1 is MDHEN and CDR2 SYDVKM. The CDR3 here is CASSLVENEQFF. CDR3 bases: TGTGCCAGCAGCTTAGTTGAGAATGAGCAGTTCTTC.

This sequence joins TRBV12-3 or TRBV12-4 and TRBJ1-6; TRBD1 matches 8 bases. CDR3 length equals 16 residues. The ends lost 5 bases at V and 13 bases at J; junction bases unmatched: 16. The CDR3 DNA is TGTGCCAGCAGTCTATCGGGGGGGTCCAGGGGGCCCCCCCTCCACTTT. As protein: CASSLSGGSRGPPLHF.